This T cell receptor (beta chain) was obtained from a study of vaccination effects on CD4 cells after COVID-19. About the study: Two doses of either BNT162b2 or mRNA-1273 were given to each participant. General study results and limits: Clones that were induced by infection or by vaccine showed marked contraction late after vaccination. There were few convalescent patients in the study and no early post-infection timepoints.

Pools of viral peptides were used by the ViraFEST assay to expand antigen-specific CD4+ T cells ahead of sequencing. Subsequent to a culture period of about ten days, CD4+ T cells were isolated. Among the vaccine recipients, none had a prior SARS-CoV-2 infection, and nucleocapsid antibodies were negative. Clones were read by immunoSEQ multiplex PCR, and TCRdb kept only the in-frame ones, dropping some. The sample includes some 22,000 clones, over 55% of them seen just once. With respect to this clone: Antigen: not known.

Specimen: CD4+ T cells from PBMCs cultured with HCoV-OC43 spike peptides, collected before COVID-19 vaccination. Regarding subset: HCoV-OC43 spike overlapping peptide pool stimulation. The receptor was derived from a human donor who received a COVID-19 vaccine.

The CDR3 DNA follows: TGTGCCAGCAGCTTGGCCGGTGGAGAGACCCAGTACTTC. Its protein is CASSLAGGETQYF. The V and J genes are TRBV5-4 and TRBJ2-5; no definite D call. The CDR3 is 13 residues long. Germline V gene data show CDR1 as SGHNT and CDR2 as YYREEE (reference sequence). Trimming left V 0 bases short and J 4 bases short, with 7 bases between.